Below, 31 T cell receptor beta chains from the same sample are listed, as sequenced in a study of blood T cell repertoires in COVID-19. The repertoire was sequenced with immunoSEQ multiplex PCR; TCRdb's copy has only in-frame clones and lacks some. The table includes more than 200,000 clones, around 83% detected once. Sequencing input: peripheral blood. All receptors come from a middle-aged woman who had recovered from COVID-19.

There are a few counts of this clone. This chain connects TRBV6-5 to TRBJ1-2; tentatively, D is TRBD1 (6 bases). Germline CDR1 and CDR2: MNHEY and SVGAGI. Trimming stripped 5 bases from V and 8 bases from J, with 15 bases between. CDR3 length: 13 residues. The CDR3 sequence: CASSPGTMGGYTF. The DNA of the CDR3 is TGTGCCAGCAGTCCCGGGACAATGGGAGGCTACACCTTC.

The rearrangement links TRBV4-2 to TRBJ1-6; 7 bases agree with TRBD1. The CDR3 has 17 amino acids. V shed 4 bases, J shed 7 bases, and the junction held 13 bases outside the gene matches. Germline V gene sequence: CDR1 LGHNA, CDR2 YNFKEQ. CDR3: CASSRTPTGTENSPLHF. The CDR3 DNA reads TGTGCCAGCAGCCGAACCCCGACCGGGACAGAGAATTCACCCCTCCACTTT.

The chain employs TRBV19 and TRBJ2-5; the match to TRBD2 covers 15 bases. Germline CDR1 LNHDA, CDR2 SQIVND (reference sequence). V lost 7 bases, J lost 1 base, and 13 bases stayed unmatched. CDR3 length equals 19 residues. The CDR3: CASTPGTSGGSGPQETQYF. CDR3 coding DNA: TGTGCCAGTACCCCGGGGACTAGCGGGGGGTCAGGCCCCCAAGAGACCCAGTACTTC.

The chain uses TRBV6-1 and TRBJ1-5, with unresolved D. V was clipped by 2 bases and J by 6 bases, with 17 bases between them. The CDR3 consists of 16 residues. Germline CDR1 and CDR2: MNHNS and SASEGT. CDR3 nucleotides: TGTGCCAGCAGTGAAAAAAACTTAAACCGGGTTCAGCCCCAGCATTTT. Residues: CASSEKNLNRVQPQHF.

The rearrangement uses TRBV5-1 and TRBJ2-5; weak D call: TRBD2 (6 bases). The CDR3 loop spans 15 amino acids. Per germline, CDR1 SGHRS and CDR2 YFSETQ. V lost 4 bases and J lost 0, with 13 bases in between. Here the CDR3 DNA reads TGCGCCAGCAGCCATCGACTAGGAAACCAAGAGACCCAGTACTTC. Translated: CASSHRLGNQETQYF.

This clone was seen repeatedly, ten times or more. V and J are TRBV6-2 or TRBV6-3 and TRBJ2-4, with a tentative D call TRBD1 (9 bases). The CDR3 is 23 residues long. Germline-derived CDR1 and CDR2 are MNHEY and SVGEGT. The V end was cut by 6 bases, the J end by 2 bases, with 38 bases between. The CDR3 DNA sequence: TGTGCCAGCAGCCCACGGCGGGACAGGGTCCTTTTTGCGGGGGGCTCCACCAAAAACATTCAGTACTTC. Encoded protein: CASSPRRDRVLFAGGSTKNIQYF.

The table lists this clone with a count of one. This rearrangement joins TRBV5-6 to TRBJ1-2; no definite D call. This CDR3 region has 15 residues. V dropped 0 bases and J dropped 4 bases, with 13 bases sitting between them. The germline V gene encodes CDR1 SGHDT and CDR2 YYEEEE. The CDR3 DNA reads TGTGCCAGCAGCTTGGGCTTGGGAGGCAGCTATGGCTACACCTTC. As protein: CASSLGLGGSYGYTF.

This chain joins TRBV5-1 and TRBJ1-2; D not certain. V was shortened by 2 bases and J by 5 bases, with 10 bases between the two germline ends. The CDR3 extends over 13 amino acids. From germline, CDR1 is SGHRS and CDR2 YFSETQ. The CDR3 DNA reads as TGCGCCAGCAGCTTAGAGCGGCGGTATGGCTACACCTTC. Its protein product is CASSLERRYGYTF.

The V and J genes are TRBV5-1 and TRBJ2-1; 8 nucleotides agree with TRBD1. Germline CDR1 is SGHRS and CDR2 is YFSETQ. This CDR3 comprises 14 residues. V lost 4 bases to trimming and J lost 4 bases; unmatched junction nucleotides: 4. The CDR3 region is CASSEGQEYNEQFF. The DNA for the CDR3 is TGCGCCAGCAGCGAGGGACAGGAGTACAATGAGCAGTTCTTC. The complete variable domain, with remaining parts taken from reference TRBV5-1 and TRBJ2-1, reads KAGVTQTPRYLIKTRGQQVTLSCSPISGHRSVSWYQQTPGQGLQFLFEYFSETQRNKGNFPGRFSGRQFSNSRSEMNVSTLELGDSALYLCASSEGQEYNEQFFGPGTRLTVL.

The gene calls are TRBV27 and TRBJ1-5, with D hard to call. The CDR3 sequence is 13 residues long. V was pared by 6 bases and J by 4 bases, with 10 bases between. Germline assignment: CDR1 MNHEY and CDR2 SMNVEV (reference sequence). CDR3: CASSSGFNQPQHF. DNA for the CDR3: TGTGCCAGCAGCTCAGGATTTAATCAGCCCCAGCATTTT.

The chain recombines TRBV7-2 with TRBJ2-1; weak D call: TRBD1 (6 bases). Looked up from germline, CDR1 is SGHTA and CDR2 is FQGNSA. V was clipped by 4 bases and J by 5 bases, with 12 bases between them. The CDR3 loop spans 14 amino acids. CDR3 nucleotide sequence: TGTGCCAGCAGCTCAGGGGTGAACCACAATGAGCAGTTCTTC. It encodes CASSSGVNHNEQFF.

The count of this clone is one. The chain combines TRBV4-3 with TRBJ1-1, with D perhaps TRBD1 (6 bases). V was shortened by 3 bases and J by 6 bases, with 11 bases between the two germline ends. CDR3 length equals 13 residues. Looked up from germline, CDR1 is LGHNA and CDR2 is YSLEER. The CDR3 protein is CASSHWDTAEAFF. For the CDR3, the DNA is TGCGCCAGCAGCCACTGGGACACCGCTGAAGCTTTCTTT.

V gene TRBV3-1 (or the pseudogene TRBV3-2) combines with J gene TRBJ1-1; D remains unclear. The length of the CDR3 is 15 residues. Trimming pared 1 base from V and 0 bases from J, leaving 9 bases between. Germline V lookup: CDR1 LGHDT, CDR2 YNNKEL (reference sequence). CDR3 coding DNA: TGTGCCAGCAGCCAAGCTTGGGCAGTGAACACTGAAGCTTTCTTT. This gives the protein CASSQAWAVNTEAFF.

CDR3 loop: CASSYSTPGTDTQYF. DNA of the CDR3: TGTGCCAGCAGTTACAGCACTCCCGGCACAGATACGCAGTATTTT. This rearrangement joins TRBV6-5 to TRBJ2-3; D is unclear. Looked up from germline, CDR1 is MNHEY and CDR2 is SVGAGI. V lost 2 bases and J lost 1, with 10 bases in between. This CDR3 is built from 15 residues.

V gene TRBV2 combines with J gene TRBJ2-5, with D uncertain. V shed 1 base and J shed 5 bases, with 8 bases lying between them. The V gene's germline CDR1 is SNHLY and CDR2 FYNNEI. The CDR3 totals 13 residues. The chain's CDR3 is CASSEESEETQYF. The CDR3 DNA reads TGTGCCAGCAGTGAAGAGTCGGAGGAGACCCAGTACTTC.

The chain uses TRBV10-3 and TRBJ1-2, with 7 bases fitting TRBD1. The V gene's germline CDR1 is ENHRY and CDR2 SYGVKD. Unmatched junction bases numbered 10, after V lost 11 bases and J lost 4 bases. The CDR3 has 13 residues. This CDR3 reads CAATQGQPYGYTF. CDR3 coding DNA: TGTGCCGCCACCCAGGGACAGCCCTATGGCTACACCTTC.

The chain recombines TRBV6-2 or TRBV6-3 with TRBJ1-6; TRBD1 matches at 8 bases. This CDR3 has 15 amino acids. The J segment lost 7 bases and the V segment lost 6 bases, leaving 8 bases of the junction unmatched. Germline V gene lookup returns CDR1 MNHEY and CDR2 SVGEGT. DNA of the CDR3: TGTGCCAGCAGCCCTCCGGACAGGGAGAATTCACCCCTCCACTTT. It translates to CASSPPDRENSPLHF.

This clone was picked up one time. Additional DNA sequences in this sample encode the identical CDR3. The V call is TRBV6-5, the J call TRBJ1-4, with 7 bases lining up with TRBD1. V was pared by 5 bases and J by 8 bases, with 8 bases of the junction left unmatched. CDR1 is MNHEY, CDR2 SVGAGI, per germline. This CDR3 contains 14 residues. The DNA for the CDR3 is TGTGCCAGCAGTAGGACAGGAGAGAGAGAAAAACTGTTTTTT. This translates into CASSRTGEREKLFF.

The J gene is TRBJ1-6, the V gene TRBV7-9; TRBD1 aligns across 7 bases. Germline V gene sequence: CDR1 SEHNR, CDR2 FQNEAQ (reference sequence). J lost 10 bases, V lost 5 bases, and 8 bases had no gene match. This CDR3 region has 14 residues. The CDR3 DNA reads as TGTGCCAGCAGCCAAGACAGGGATCGATCACCCCTCCACTTT. Its protein product is CASSQDRDRSPLHF.

This clone has only a few counts. The chain recombines TRBV30 with TRBJ1-6; 9 bases map to TRBD1. CDR3 size: 14 residues. Losses at the gene ends were 1 base for V and 9 bases for J; bases not matched to a gene: 4. CDR1 GTSNPN and CDR2 SVGIG come from the germline V gene (reference sequence). The CDR3, as DNA: TGTGCCTGGAGTGAGGGACAGGGAGGTTCACCCCTCCACTTT. It yields the protein CAWSEGQGGSPLHF.

The rearrangement joins TRBV3-1 (or the pseudogene TRBV3-2) to TRBJ1-2, with 8 bases lining up with TRBD1. CDR3 length equals 14 residues. V trimming: 0 bases; J trimming: 13 bases; junction bases outside the gene matches: 10. Germline V gives CDR1 LGHDT, CDR2 YNNKEL (reference sequence). DNA for the CDR3: TGTGCCAGCAGCCAAGATCCGTCGTCAGGGGGCGCCACCTTC. It is translated as CASSQDPSSGGATF.

This clone has more than one count but fewer than ten. V gene TRBV7-9 combines with J gene TRBJ2-7; D ambiguous. There are 13 residues in the CDR3. The V end was cut by 5 bases, the J end by 3 bases, with 11 bases between. CDR1 and CDR2 (germline): SEHNR, FQNEAQ (reference sequence). The CDR3 sequence is CASSPPRSYEQYF. The DNA of the CDR3 is TGTGCCAGCAGCCCCCCCCGGAGCTACGAGCAGTACTTC.

The V gene is TRBV7-2, the J gene TRBJ2-1; 9 bases line up with TRBD2. With 1 base clipped from V and 6 bases from J, the junction kept 1 base outside the gene matches. CDR1 is SGHTA, CDR2 FQGNSA, per germline. This CDR3 contains 14 residues. The CDR3 reads CASSLVREGNEQFF. The CDR3 DNA reads as TGTGCCAGCAGCTTAGTGCGGGAGGGCAATGAGCAGTTCTTC.

V is TRBV5-6 and J is TRBJ1-1; TRBD1 agrees at 7 bases. After removal of 3 bases from V and 5 bases from J, the junction contained 7 bases not matched to a gene. The CDR3 loop spans 14 amino acids. Germline V gene lookup returns CDR1 SGHDT and CDR2 YYEEEE. CDR3 residues: CASSSTTGRTEAFF. The CDR3 nucleotides read TGTGCCAGCAGCTCCACGACAGGGAGAACTGAAGCTTTCTTT.

V gene TRBV7-9 combines with J gene TRBJ2-7; 9 nucleotides match TRBD2. The V gene's germline CDR1 is SEHNR and CDR2 FQNEAQ (reference sequence). The CDR3 totals 17 residues. V was clipped by 5 bases and J by 0 bases; unmatched bases: 11. The CDR3 spells CASSDTLAGPYSYEQYF. In DNA form, the CDR3 reads TGTGCCAGCAGCGATACACTAGCGGGCCCTTACTCCTACGAGCAGTACTTC.

This clone showed up just once. The V call is TRBV29-1, the J call TRBJ2-1; D is unclear. From germline, CDR1 is SQVTM and CDR2 ANQGSEA. This CDR3 spans 12 amino acids. Trimming shortened V by 4 bases and J by 9 bases, and 13 bases separated the two germline ends. CDR3 bases: TGCAGCGTTGGTCTAAGTATTAGTGAGCAGTTCTTC. Residues: CSVGLSISEQFF.

This CDR3 reads CASEGGATMTDTQYF. In DNA, the CDR3 is TGTGCCAGCGAGGGGGGGGCAACCATGACAGATACGCAGTATTTT. The J gene is TRBJ2-3, the V gene TRBV11-3; weak D call: TRBD2 (7 bases). The CDR3 covers 15 residues. CDR1 and CDR2 from the germline V gene are SGHNT and YENEEA. V gave up 8 bases and J gave up 3 bases, with 18 bases separating them. Full variable domain (rest looked up from reference TRBV11-3 and TRBJ2-3): EAGVVQSPRYKIIEKKQPVAFWCNPISGHNTLYWYLQNLGQGPELLIRYENEEAVDDSQLPKDRFSAERLKGVDSTLKIQPAELGDSAVYLCASEGGATMTDTQYFGPGTRLTVL.

The chain joins TRBV15 to TRBJ2-5, with D tentatively TRBD2 (5 bases). Germline-derived CDR1 and CDR2 are LNHNV and YYDKDF (reference sequence). Trimming shortened V by 5 bases and J by 5 bases, and 24 bases separated the two germline ends. There are 17 residues in the CDR3. The DNA for the CDR3 is TGTGCCACCAGCGGACTTCTTGACAACCACGGGGTTGAGACCCAGTACTTC. Protein: CATSGLLDNHGVETQYF. Full variable domain (remainder filled in from reference TRBV15 and TRBJ2-5): DAMVIQNPRYQVTQFGKPVTLSCSQTLNHNVMYWYQQKSSQAPKLLFHYYDKDFNNEADTPDNFQSRRPNTSFCFLDIRSPGLGDTAMYLCATSGLLDNHGVETQYFGPGTRLLVL.

V and J are TRBV7-2 and TRBJ2-1; D is unclear. This CDR3 contains 14 residues. Germline V CDR1 and CDR2: SGHTA, FQGNSA. V lost 2 bases and J 3 bases, leaving 8 bases between the germline ends. CDR3 sequence: CASSLIQDYNEQFF. CDR3 DNA: TGTGCCAGCAGCTTAATTCAGGACTACAATGAGCAGTTCTTC.

This clone was detected once. The chain is built from TRBV10-3 and TRBJ1-5; 7 nucleotides agree with TRBD1. The germline V gene has CDR1 ENHRY and CDR2 SYGVKD. Trimming cost V 2 bases and J 5 bases; bases outside gene matches: 12. The length of the CDR3 is 17 residues. The CDR3 region has the DNA TGTGCCATCAGTGAGCGAAGACAGGGTACTGGGGATCAGCCCCAGCATTTT. Amino acid sequence: CAISERRQGTGDQPQHF.

The chain joins TRBV28 to TRBJ1-4; TRBD1 matches at 9 bases. CDR1 MDHEN and CDR2 SYDVKM come from the germline V gene. This CDR3 is 15 amino acids long. The junction had 7 bases not matched to a gene; V was cut back by 4 bases and J by 7 bases. The chain's CDR3 is CASSYRDRALEKLFF. CDR3 nucleotides: TGTGCCAGCAGTTACCGGGACAGGGCCCTTGAAAAACTGTTTTTT. Complete variable domain (other parts from reference TRBV28 and TRBJ1-4): DVKVTQSSRYLVKRTGEKVFLECVQDMDHENMFWYRQDPGLGLRLIYFSYDVKMKEKGDIPEGYSVSREKKERFSLILESASTNQTSMYLCASSYRDRALEKLFFGSGTQLSVL.